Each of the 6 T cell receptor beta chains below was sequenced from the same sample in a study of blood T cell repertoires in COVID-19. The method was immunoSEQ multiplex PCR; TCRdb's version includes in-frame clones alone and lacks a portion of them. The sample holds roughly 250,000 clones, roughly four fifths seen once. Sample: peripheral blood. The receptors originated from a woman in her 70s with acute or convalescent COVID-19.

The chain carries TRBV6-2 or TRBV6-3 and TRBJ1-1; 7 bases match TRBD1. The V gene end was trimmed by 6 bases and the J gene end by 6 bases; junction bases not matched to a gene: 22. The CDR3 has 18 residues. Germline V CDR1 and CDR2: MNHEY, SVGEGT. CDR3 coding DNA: TGTGCCAGCAGCATCCATTACTCCCGACAGGGCAAAAACCCTGAAGCTTTCTTT. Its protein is CASSIHYSRQGKNPEAFF.

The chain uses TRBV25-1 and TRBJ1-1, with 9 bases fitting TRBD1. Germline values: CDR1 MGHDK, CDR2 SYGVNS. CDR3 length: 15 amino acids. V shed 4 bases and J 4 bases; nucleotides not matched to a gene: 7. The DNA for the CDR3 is TGTGCCAGCAGTGCCCGACAGGGGGTGGGCACTGAAGCTTTCTTT. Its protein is CASSARQGVGTEAFF.

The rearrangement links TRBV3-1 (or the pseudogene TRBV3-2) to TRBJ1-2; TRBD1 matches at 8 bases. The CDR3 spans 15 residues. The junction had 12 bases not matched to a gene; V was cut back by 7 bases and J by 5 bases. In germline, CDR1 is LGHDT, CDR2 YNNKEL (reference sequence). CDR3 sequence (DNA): TGTGCCAGCACCAAATCGGACAGGGACAATTATGGCTACACCTTC. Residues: CASTKSDRDNYGYTF.

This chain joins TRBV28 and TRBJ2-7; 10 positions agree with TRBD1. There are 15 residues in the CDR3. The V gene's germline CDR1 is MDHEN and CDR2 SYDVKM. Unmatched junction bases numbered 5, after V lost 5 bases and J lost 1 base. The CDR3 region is CASSRSGQGSYEQYF. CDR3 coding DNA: TGTGCCAGCAGTAGGTCGGGACAGGGGTCCTACGAGCAGTACTTC.

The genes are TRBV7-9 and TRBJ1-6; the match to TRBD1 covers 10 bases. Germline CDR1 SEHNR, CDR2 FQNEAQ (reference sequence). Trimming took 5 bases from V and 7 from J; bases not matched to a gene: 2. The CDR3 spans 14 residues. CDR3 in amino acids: CASSPTGGNSPLHF. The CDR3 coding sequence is TGTGCCAGCAGCCCGACAGGGGGCAATTCACCCCTCCACTTT.

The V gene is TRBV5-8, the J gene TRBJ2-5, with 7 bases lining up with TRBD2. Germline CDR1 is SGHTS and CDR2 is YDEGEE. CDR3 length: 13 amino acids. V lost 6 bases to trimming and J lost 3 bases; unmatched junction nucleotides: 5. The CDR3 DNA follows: TGTGCCAGCACACCGGGACTAAAAGAGACCCAGTACTTC. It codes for CASTPGLKETQYF.